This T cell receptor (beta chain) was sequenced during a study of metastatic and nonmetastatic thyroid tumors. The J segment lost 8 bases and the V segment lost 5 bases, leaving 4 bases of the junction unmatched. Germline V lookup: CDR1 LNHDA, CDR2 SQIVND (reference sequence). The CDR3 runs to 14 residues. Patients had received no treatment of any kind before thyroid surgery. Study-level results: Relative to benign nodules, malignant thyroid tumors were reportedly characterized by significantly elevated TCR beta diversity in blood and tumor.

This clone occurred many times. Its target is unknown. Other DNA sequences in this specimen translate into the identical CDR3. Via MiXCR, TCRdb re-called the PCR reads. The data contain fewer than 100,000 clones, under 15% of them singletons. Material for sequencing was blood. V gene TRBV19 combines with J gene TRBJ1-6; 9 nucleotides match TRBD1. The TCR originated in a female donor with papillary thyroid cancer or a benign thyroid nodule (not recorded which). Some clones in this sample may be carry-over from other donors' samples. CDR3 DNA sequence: TGTGCCAGTAGTGAACGGGACAGGGATTCACCCCTCCACTTT. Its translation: CASSERDRDSPLHF.